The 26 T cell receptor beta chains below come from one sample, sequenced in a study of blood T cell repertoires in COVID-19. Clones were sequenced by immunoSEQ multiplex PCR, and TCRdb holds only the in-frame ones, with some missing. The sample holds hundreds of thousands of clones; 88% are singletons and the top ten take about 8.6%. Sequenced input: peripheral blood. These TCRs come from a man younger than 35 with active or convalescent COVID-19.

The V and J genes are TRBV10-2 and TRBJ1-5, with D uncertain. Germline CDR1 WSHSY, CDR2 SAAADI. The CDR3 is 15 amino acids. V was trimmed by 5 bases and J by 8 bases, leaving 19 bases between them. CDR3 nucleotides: TGCGCCAGCAGTCCCACGCAGGAGGTTTCGGAGCCCCAGCATTTT. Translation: CASSPTQEVSEPQHF.

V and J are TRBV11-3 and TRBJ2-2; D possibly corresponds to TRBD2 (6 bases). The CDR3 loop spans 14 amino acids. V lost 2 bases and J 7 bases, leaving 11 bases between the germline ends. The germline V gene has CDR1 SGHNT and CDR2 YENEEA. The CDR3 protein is CASSLSGDLGELFF. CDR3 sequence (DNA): TGTGCCAGCAGCTTATCGGGGGACCTCGGGGAGCTGTTTTTT.

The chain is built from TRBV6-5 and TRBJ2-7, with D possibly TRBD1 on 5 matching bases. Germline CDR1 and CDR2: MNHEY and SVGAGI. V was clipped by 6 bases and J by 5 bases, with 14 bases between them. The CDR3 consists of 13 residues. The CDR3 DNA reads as TGTGCCAGCAGCCCCCCGACAGTCGACGAGCAGTACTTC. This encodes CASSPPTVDEQYF.

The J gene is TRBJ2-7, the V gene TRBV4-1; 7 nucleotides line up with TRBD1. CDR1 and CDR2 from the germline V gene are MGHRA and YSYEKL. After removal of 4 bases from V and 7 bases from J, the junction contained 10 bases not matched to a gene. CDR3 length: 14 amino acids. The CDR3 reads CASSPPTGIEEQYF. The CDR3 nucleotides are TGCGCCAGCAGCCCACCGACAGGGATTGAAGAGCAGTACTTC.

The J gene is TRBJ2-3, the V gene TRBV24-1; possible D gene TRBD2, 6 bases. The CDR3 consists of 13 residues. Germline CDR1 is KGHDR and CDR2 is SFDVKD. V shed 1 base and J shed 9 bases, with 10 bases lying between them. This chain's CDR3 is CATSDFRGETQYF. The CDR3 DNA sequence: TGTGCCACCAGTGATTTCCGCGGGGAAACGCAGTATTTT.

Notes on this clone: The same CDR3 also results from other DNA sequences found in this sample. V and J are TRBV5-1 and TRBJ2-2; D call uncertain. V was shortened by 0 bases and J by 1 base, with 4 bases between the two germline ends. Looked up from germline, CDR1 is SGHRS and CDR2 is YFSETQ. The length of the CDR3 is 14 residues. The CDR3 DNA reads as TGCGCCAGCAGCTTGGGGCAGAACACCGGGGAGCTGTTTTTT. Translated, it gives CASSLGQNTGELFF.

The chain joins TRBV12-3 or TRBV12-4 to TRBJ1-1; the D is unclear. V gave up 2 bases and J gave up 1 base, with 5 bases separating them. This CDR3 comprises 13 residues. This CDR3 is CASSLRGNTEAFF. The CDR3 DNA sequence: TGTGCCAGCAGTTTACGGGGGAACACTGAAGCTTTCTTT.

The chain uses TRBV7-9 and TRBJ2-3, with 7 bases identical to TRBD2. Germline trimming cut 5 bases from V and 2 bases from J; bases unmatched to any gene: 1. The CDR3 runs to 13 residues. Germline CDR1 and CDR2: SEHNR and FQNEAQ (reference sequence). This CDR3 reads CASSRGDTDTQYF. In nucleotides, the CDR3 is TGTGCCAGCAGCCGGGGGGACACAGATACGCAGTATTTT.

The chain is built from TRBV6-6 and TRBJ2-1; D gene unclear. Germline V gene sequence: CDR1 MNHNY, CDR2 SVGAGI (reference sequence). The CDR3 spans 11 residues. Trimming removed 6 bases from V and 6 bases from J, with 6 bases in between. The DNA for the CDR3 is TGTGCCAGCAGCCCGGGCAATGAGCAGTTCTTC. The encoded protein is CASSPGNEQFF.

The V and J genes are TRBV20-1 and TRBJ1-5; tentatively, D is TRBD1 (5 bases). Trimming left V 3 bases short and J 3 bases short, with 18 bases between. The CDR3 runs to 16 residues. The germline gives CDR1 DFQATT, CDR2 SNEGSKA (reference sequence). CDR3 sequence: CSASTAGRGDNQPQHF. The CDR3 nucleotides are TGCAGTGCTAGTACTGCGGGGCGGGGAGACAATCAGCCCCAGCATTTT.

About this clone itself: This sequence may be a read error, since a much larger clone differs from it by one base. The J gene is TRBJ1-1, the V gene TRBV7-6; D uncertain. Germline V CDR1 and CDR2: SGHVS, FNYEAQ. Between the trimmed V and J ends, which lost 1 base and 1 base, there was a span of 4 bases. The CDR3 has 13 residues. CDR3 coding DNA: TGTGCCAGCAGCTTAGGACAGAACACTGAAGCTTTCTTT. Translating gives CASSLGQNTEAFF.

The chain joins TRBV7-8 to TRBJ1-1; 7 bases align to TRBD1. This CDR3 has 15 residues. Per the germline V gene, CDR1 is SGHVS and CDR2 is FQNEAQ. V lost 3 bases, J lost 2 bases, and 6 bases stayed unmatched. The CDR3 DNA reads TGTGCCAGCAGCTTCCGACAGGGACCCAACACTGAAGCTTTCTTT. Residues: CASSFRQGPNTEAFF.

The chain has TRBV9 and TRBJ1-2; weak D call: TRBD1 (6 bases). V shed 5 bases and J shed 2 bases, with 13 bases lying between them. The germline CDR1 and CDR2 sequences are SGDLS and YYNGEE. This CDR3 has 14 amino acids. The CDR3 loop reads CASRGTTGNYGYTF. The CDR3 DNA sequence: TGTGCCAGCAGAGGAACCACAGGGAACTATGGCTACACCTTC.

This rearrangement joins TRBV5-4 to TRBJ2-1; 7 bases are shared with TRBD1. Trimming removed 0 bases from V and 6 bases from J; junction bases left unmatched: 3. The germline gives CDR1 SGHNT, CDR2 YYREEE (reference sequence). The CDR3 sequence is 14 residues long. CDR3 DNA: TGTGCCAGCAGCTTGGAGGGACAGCGCAATGAGCAGTTCTTC. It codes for CASSLEGQRNEQFF.

This CDR3 is CASTTPTTGPAEAFF. DNA for the CDR3: TGTGCCAGCACTACACCCACGACAGGACCGGCTGAAGCTTTCTTT. The chain employs TRBV7-6 and TRBJ1-1, with a tentative D call TRBD1 (6 bases). The CDR3 consists of 15 residues. Germline assignment: CDR1 SGHVS and CDR2 FNYEAQ. V shed 7 bases and J shed 6 bases, with 21 bases lying between them.

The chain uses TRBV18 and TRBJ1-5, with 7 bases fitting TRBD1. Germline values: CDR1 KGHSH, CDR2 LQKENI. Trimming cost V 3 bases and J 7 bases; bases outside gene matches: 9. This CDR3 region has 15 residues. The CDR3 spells CASSPPDRAGQPQHF. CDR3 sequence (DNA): TGTGCCAGCTCACCGCCCGACAGGGCCGGCCAGCCCCAGCATTTT.

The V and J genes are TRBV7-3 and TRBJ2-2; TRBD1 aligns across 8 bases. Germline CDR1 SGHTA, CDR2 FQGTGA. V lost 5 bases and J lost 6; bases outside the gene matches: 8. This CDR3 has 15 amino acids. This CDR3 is CASSPSRGRAGELFF. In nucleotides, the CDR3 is TGTGCCAGCAGCCCGAGCAGGGGGCGCGCCGGGGAGCTGTTTTTT.

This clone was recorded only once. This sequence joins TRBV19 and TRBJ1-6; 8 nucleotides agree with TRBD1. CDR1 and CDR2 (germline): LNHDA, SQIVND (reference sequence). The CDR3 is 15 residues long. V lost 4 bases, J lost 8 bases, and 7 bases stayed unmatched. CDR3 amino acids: CASSTGGKKDSPLHF. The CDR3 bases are TGTGCCAGTAGTACAGGGGGCAAAAAGGATTCACCCCTCCACTTT.

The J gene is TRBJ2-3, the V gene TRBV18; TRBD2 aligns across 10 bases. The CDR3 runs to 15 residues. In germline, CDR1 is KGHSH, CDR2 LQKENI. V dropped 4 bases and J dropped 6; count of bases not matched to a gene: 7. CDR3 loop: CASSRQTSGVDTQYF. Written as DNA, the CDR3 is TGTGCCAGCTCACGCCAAACTAGCGGGGTTGATACGCAGTATTTT.

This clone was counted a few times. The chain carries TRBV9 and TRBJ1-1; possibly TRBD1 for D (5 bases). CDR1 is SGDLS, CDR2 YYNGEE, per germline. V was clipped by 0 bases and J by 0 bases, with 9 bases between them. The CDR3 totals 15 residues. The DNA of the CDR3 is TGTGCCAGCAGCGTAGAAGGGGATTTGAACACTGAAGCTTTCTTT. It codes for CASSVEGDLNTEAFF.

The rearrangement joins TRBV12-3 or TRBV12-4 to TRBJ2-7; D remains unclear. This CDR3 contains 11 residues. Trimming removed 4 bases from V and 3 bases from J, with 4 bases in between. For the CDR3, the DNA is TGTGCCAGCAGTTCTTTCTACGAGCAGTACTTC. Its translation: CASSSFYEQYF.

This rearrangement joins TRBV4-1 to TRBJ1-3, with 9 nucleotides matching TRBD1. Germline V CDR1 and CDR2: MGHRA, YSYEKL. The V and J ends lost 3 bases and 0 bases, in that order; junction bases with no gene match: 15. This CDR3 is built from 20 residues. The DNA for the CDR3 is TGCGCCAGCAGCCACCCAACCATCACGGACAGGGGTTACTCTGGAAACACCATATATTTT. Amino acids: CASSHPTITDRGYSGNTIYF.

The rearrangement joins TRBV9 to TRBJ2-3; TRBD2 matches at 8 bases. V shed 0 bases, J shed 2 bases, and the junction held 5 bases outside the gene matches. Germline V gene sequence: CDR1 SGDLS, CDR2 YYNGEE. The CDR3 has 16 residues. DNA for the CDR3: TGTGCCAGCAGCGTAGTTGGCGGGGGGAACACAGATACGCAGTATTTT. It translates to CASSVVGGGNTDTQYF.

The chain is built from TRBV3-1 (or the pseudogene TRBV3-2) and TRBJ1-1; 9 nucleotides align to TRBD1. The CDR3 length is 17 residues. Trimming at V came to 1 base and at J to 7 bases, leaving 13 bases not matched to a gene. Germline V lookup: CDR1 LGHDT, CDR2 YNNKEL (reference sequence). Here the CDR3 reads CASSQGGQGTFKSEAFF. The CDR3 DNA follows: TGTGCCAGCAGCCAAGGAGGACAGGGGACCTTTAAGAGTGAAGCTTTCTTT.

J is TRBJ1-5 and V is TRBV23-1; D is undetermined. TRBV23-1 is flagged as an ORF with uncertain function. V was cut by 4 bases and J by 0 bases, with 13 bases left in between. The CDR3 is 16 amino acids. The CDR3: CASSLGRGYSNQPQHF. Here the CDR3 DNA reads TGCGCCAGCAGTCTAGGGAGAGGGTATAGCAATCAGCCCCAGCATTTT.

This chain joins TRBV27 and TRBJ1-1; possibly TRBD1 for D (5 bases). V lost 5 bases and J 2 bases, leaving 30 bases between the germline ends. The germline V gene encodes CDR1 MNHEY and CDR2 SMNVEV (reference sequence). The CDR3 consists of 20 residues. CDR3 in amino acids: CASSLLSGHSAPSRNTEAFF. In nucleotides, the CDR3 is TGTGCCAGCAGTCTATTATCCGGACATTCGGCCCCTTCCCGTAACACTGAAGCTTTCTTT.